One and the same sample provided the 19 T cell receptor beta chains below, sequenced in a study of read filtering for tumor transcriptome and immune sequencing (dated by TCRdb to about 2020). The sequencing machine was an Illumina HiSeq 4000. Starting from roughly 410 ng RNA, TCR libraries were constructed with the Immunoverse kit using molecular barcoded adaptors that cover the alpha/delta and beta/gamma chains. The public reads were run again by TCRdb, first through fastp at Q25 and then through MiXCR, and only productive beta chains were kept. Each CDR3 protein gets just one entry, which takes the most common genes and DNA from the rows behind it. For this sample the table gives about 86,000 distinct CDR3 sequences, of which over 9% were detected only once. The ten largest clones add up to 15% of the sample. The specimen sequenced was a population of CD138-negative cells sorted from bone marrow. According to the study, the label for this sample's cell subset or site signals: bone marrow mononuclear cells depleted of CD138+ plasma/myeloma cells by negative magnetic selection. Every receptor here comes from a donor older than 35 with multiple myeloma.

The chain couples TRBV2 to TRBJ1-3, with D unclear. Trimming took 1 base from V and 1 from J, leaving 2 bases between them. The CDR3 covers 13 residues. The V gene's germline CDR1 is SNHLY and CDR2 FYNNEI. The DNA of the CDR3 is TGTGCCAGCAGTGAAGAATCTGGAAACACCATATATTTT. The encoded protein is CASSEESGNTIYF.

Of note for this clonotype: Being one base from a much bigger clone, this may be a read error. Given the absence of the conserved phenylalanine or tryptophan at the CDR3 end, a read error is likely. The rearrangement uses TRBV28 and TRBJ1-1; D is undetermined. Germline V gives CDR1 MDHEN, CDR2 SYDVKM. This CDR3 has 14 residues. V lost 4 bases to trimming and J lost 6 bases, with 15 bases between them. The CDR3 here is CASSSYSFIPEAFL. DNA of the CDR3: TGTGCCAGCAGTTCCTACTCTTTTATCCCTGAAGCTTTCCTT.

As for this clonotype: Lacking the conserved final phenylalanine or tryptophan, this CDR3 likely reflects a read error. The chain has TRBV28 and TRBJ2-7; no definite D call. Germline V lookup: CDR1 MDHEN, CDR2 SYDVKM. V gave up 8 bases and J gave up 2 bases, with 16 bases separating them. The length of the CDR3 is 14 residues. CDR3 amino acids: CASGPPPGTYEQYS. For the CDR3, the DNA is TGTGCCAGCGGTCCACCCCCGGGCACCTACGAGCAGTACTCC.

This chain's CDR3 is CSGPTDRGYYEQYF. CDR3 sequence (DNA): TGCAGCGGCCCAACAGACAGGGGGTACTACGAGCAGTACTTC. The chain joins TRBV29-1 to TRBJ2-7; 9 bases fit TRBD1. Per the germline V gene, CDR1 is SQVTM and CDR2 is ANQGSEA. J gave up 3 bases and V 7 bases, and 10 bases lay outside the gene matches. This CDR3 spans 14 amino acids.

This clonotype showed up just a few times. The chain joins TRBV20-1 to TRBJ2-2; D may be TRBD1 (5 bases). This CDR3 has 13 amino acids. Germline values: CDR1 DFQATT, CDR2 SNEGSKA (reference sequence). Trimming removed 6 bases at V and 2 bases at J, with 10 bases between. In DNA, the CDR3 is TGCAGTGCGTCGACAGCCAACACCGGGGAGCTGTTTTTT. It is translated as CSASTANTGELFF.

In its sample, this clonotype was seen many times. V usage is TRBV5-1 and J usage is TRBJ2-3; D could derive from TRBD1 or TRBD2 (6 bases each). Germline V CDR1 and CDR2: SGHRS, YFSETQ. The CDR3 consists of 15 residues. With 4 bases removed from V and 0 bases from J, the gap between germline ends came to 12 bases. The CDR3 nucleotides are TGCGCCAGCAGCATACAGGGACTTAGCACAGATACGCAGTATTTT. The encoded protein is CASSIQGLSTDTQYF.

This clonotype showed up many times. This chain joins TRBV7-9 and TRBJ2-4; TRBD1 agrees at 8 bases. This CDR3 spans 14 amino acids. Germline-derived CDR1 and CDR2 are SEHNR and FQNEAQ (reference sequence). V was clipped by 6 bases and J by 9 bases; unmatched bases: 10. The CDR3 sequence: CASSSTGEATIQYF. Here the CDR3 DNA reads TGTGCCAGCAGTTCGACAGGGGAAGCTACCATTCAGTACTTC.

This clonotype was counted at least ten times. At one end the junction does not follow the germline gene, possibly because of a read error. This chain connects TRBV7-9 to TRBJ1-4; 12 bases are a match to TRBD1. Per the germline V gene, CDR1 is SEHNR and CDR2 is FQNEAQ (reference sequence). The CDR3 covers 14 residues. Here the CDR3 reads CASSPGTGGLKAIF. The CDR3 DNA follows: TGTGCCAGCAGCCCCGGGACAGGGGGCCTAAAGGCTATTTTT.

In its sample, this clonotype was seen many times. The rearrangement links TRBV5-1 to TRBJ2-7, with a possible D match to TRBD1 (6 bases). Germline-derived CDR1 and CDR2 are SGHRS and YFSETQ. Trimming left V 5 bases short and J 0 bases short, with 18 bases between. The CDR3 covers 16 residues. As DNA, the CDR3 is TGCGCCAGCAGGAAACAGGGAGTCTATTCCTCCTACGAGCAGTACTTC. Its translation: CASRKQGVYSSYEQYF.

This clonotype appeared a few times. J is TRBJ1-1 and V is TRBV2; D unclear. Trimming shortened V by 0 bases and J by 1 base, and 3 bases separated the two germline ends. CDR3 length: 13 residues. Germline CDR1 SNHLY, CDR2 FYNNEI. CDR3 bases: TGTGCCAGCAGTGAAGCAGAGAACACTGAAGCTTTCTTT. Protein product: CASSEAENTEAFF.

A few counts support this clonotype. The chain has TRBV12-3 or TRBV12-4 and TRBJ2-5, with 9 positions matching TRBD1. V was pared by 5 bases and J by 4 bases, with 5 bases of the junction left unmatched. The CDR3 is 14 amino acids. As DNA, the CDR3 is TGTGCCAGCAGTCCGACAGGGGGTCCAGAGACCCAGTACTTC. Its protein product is CASSPTGGPETQYF.

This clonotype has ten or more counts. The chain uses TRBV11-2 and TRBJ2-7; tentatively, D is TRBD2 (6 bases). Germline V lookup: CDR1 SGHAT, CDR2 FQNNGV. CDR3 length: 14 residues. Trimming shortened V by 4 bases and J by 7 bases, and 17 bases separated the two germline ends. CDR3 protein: CASSSSTGRVEQYF. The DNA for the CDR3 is TGTGCCAGCAGCTCCAGTACCGGGAGAGTAGAGCAGTACTTC.

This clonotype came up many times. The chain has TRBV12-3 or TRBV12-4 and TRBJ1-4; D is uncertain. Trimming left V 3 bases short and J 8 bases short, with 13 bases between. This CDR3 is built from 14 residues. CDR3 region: CASSLERAGEKLFF. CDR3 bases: TGTGCCAGCAGTTTGGAAAGGGCAGGCGAAAAACTGTTTTTT.

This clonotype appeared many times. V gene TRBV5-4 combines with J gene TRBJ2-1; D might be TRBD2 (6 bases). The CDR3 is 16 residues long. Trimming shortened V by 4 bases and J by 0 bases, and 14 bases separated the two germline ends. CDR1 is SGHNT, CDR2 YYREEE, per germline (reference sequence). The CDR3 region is CASSAGSASSYNEQFF. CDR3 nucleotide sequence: TGTGCCAGCAGCGCGGGGTCCGCCAGCTCCTACAATGAGCAGTTCTTC.

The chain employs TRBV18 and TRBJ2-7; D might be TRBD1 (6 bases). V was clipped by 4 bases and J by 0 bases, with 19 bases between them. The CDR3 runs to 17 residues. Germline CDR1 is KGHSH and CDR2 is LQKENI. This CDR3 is CASSLLATGSSSYEQYF. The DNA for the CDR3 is TGTGCCAGCTCACTTTTAGCCACAGGGTCCAGCTCCTACGAGCAGTACTTC.

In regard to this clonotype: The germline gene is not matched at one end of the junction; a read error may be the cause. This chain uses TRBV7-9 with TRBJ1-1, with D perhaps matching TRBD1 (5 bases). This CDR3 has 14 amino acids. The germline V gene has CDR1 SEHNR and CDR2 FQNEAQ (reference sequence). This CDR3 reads CASSLGRGNTEASF. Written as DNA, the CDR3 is TGTGCCAGCAGCTTAGGACGGGGGAACACTGAAGCTTCCTTT. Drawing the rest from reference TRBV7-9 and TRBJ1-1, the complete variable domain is DTGVSQNPRHKITKRGQNVTFRCDPISEHNRLYWYRQTLGQGPEFLTYFQNEAQLEKSRLLSDRFSAERPKGSFSTLEIQRTEQGDSAMYLCASSLGRGNTEASFGQGTRLTVV.

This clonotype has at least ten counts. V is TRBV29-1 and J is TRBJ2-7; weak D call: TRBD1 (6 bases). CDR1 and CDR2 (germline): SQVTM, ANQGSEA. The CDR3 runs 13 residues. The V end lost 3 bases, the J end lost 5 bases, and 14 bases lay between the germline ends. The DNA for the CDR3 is TGCAGCGTTGAGTGGGGGCGATTTGACGAGCAGTACTTC. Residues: CSVEWGRFDEQYF.

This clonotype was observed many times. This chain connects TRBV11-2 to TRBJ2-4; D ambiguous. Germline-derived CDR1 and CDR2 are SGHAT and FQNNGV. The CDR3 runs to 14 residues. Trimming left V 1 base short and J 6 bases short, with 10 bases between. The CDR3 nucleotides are TGTGCCAGCAGCTTAGTCGGGCTAGGAAACATTCAGTACTTC. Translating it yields CASSLVGLGNIQYF.

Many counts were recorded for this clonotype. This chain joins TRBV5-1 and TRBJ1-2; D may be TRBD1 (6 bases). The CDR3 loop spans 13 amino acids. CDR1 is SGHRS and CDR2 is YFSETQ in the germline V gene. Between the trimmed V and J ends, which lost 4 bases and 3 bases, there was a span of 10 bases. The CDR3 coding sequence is TGCGCCAGCAGCGTACAGGGAGACTATGGCTACACCTTC. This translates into CASSVQGDYGYTF.